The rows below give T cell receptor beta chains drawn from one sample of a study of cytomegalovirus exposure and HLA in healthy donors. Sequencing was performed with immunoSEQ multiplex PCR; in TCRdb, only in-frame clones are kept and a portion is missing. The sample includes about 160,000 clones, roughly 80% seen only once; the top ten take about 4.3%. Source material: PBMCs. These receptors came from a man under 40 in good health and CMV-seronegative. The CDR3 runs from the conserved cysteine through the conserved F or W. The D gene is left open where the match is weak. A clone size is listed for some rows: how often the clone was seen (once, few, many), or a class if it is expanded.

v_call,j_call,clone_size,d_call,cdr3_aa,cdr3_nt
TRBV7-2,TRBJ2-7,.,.,CASTLPGFLSGEQYF,TGTGCCAGCACCTTGCCGGGCTTCTTAAGCGGCGAGCAGTACTTC
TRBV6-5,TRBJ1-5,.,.,CASSPEWFSGQPQHF,TGTGCCAGCAGTCCTGAGTGGTTTTCGGGTCAGCCCCAGCATTTT
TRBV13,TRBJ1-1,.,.,CASSLGMTEAFF,TGTGCCAGCAGCTTAGGCATGACTGAAGCTTTCTTT
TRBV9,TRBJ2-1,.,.,CASSVGGGGHSDEQFF,TGTGCCAGCAGCGTAGGTGGCGGGGGCCACTCCGATGAGCAGTTCTTC
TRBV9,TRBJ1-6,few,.,CASSVEGRPGGSPLHF,TGTGCCAGCAGCGTAGAAGGTCGACCGGGTGGGTCACCCCTCCACTTT
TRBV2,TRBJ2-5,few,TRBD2,CASSVQRGETQYF,TGTGCCAGCAGTGTTCAGCGGGGGGAGACCCAGTACTTC
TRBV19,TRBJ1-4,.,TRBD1,CASSRTGDNEKLFF,TGTGCCAGTAGTAGGACAGGAGATAATGAAAAACTGTTTTTT
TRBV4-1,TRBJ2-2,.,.,CASSRTLGGRAGELFF,TGCGCCAGCAGCCGAACCTTAGGGGGTCGGGCCGGGGAGCTGTTTTTT
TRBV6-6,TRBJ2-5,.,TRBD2,CASSSTSGRRETQYF,TGTGCCAGCAGTTCCACTAGCGGTCGAAGGGAGACCCAGTACTTC
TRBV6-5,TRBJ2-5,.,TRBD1,CASSWDRRETQYF,TGTGCCAGCAGTTGGGACAGGAGGGAGACCCAGTACTTC
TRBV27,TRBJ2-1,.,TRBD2,CASSPLTSGGPTANEQFF,TGTGCCAGCAGTCCGCTGACTAGCGGGGGCCCCACAGCCAATGAGCAGTTCTTC
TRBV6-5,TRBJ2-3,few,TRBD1,CASSYLGQDTDTQYF,TGTGCCAGCAGTTACCTCGGACAGGACACAGATACGCAGTATTTT
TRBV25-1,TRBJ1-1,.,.,CASSEPTRGTEAFF,TGTGCCAGCAGTGAACCTACCAGGGGCACTGAAGCTTTCTTT
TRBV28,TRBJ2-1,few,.,CASRMSSYNEQFF,TGTGCCAGCAGGATGAGCTCCTACAATGAGCAGTTCTTC
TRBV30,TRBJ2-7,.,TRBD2,CAWSLGGGSYEQYF,TGTGCCTGGAGTCTCGGGGGGGGTAGCTACGAGCAGTACTTC
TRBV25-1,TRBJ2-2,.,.,CASSERGRANTGELFF,TGTGCCAGCAGTGAAAGGGGCAGGGCGAACACCGGGGAGCTGTTTTTT
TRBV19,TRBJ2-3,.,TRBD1,CATGQGLF,TGTGCCACGGGACAGGGTTTGTTT
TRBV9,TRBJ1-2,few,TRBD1,CASNRGTDHYGYTF,TGTGCCAGCAACCGAGGGACAGACCACTATGGCTACACCTTC
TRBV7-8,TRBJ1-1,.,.,CASSADNGFTEAFF,TGTGCCAGCAGCGCCGACAATGGTTTCACTGAAGCTTTCTTT
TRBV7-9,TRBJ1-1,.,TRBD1,CASSFGTGGDTEAFF,TGTGCCAGCAGCTTTGGGACAGGTGGGGACACTGAAGCTTTCTTT
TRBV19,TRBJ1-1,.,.,CASSLTRGTEAFF,TGTGCCAGTAGTCTAACTCGGGGTACTGAAGCTTTCTTT
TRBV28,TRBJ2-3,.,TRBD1,CASGRIGQGGDTQYF,TGTGCCAGCGGCCGAATCGGACAGGGTGGAGATACGCAGTATTTT
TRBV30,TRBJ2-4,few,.,CAWSVTGSKNIQYF,TGTGCCTGGAGTGTAACCGGGTCCAAAAACATTCAGTACTTC
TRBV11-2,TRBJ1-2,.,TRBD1,CASSQGAVNYGYTF,TGTGCCAGCAGCCAGGGGGCAGTTAACTATGGCTACACCTTC
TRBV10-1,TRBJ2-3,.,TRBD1,CASSGPDLQTGIASTDTQYF,TGCGCCAGCAGTGGCCCAGACCTTCAGACAGGGATCGCCTCCACAGATACGCAGTATTTT
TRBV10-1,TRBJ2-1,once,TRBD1,CASSEWGQGIYNEQFF,TGCGCCAGCAGTGAGTGGGGACAGGGGATATACAATGAGCAGTTCTTC
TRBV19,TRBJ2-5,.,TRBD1,CASSTWDSEETQYF,TGTGCCAGTAGTACATGGGACAGCGAAGAGACCCAGTACTTC
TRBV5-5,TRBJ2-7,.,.,CASSLEAGSYEQYF,TGTGCCAGCAGCCTGGAGGCCGGGTCCTACGAGCAGTACTTC
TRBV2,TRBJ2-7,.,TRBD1,CASRLTGGWYEQYF,TGTGCCAGCAGACTGACAGGGGGCTGGTACGAGCAGTACTTC
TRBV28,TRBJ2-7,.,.,CASSRDIYEQYF,TGTGCCAGCAGCCGGGACATCTACGAGCAGTACTTC
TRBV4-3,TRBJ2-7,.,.,CASSQDWGGALYEQYF,TGCGCCAGCAGCCAAGATTGGGGGGGGGCCCTCTACGAGCAGTACTTC
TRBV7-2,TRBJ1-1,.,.,CASSLVGQRAFF,TGTGCCAGCAGCTTAGTGGGACAAAGAGCTTTCTTT
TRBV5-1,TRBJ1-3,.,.,CASSPLEGTGNTIYF,TGCGCCAGCAGCCCCCTGGAGGGAACTGGAAACACCATATATTTT
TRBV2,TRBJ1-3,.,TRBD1,CASSRDRVAQGSGNTIYF,TGTGCCAGCAGTCGGGACAGGGTGGCACAAGGCTCTGGAAACACCATATATTTT
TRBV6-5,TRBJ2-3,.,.,CASSYTLVVGTDTQYF,TGTGCCAGCAGTTACACACTAGTAGTCGGCACAGATACGCAGTATTTT
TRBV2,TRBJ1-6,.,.,CASSRDLGSPLHF,TGTGCCAGCAGCCGGGACTTGGGTTCACCCCTCCACTTT
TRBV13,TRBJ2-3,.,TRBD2,CASSLGLAGGPADTQYF,TGTGCCAGCAGCTTAGGCCTAGCGGGAGGGCCTGCAGATACGCAGTATTTT
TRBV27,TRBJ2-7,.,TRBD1,CASSLSIGQGGEQYF,TGTGCCAGCAGTCTATCCATCGGACAGGGAGGCGAGCAGTACTTC
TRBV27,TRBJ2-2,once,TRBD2,CASSLLIAGSNTGELFF,TGTGCCAGCAGTTTACTAATAGCGGGGTCGAACACCGGGGAGCTGTTTTTT
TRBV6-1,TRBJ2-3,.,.,CASSDLISTDTQYF,TGTGCCAGCAGTGATCTAATAAGCACAGATACGCAGTATTTT
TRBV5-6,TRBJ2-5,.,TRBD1,CASSLGGFQETQYF,TGTGCCAGCAGCTTAGGGGGCTTCCAAGAGACCCAGTACTTC
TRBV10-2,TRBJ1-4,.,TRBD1,CASSEGQHEEKLFF,TGCGCCAGCAGCGAGGGACAGCATGAGGAAAAACTGTTTTTT
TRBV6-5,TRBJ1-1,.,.,CASWSFRDNEAFF,TGTGCCAGTTGGTCGTTCCGGGACAACGAAGCTTTCTTT
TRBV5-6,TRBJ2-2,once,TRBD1,CASSLGRTGNTGELFF,TGTGCCAGCAGCTTGGGAAGGACAGGGAACACCGGGGAGCTGTTTTTT
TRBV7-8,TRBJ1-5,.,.,CASSGAQGSYSNQPQHF,TGTGCCAGCAGCGGGGCCCAGGGGTCATATAGCAATCAGCCCCAGCATTTT
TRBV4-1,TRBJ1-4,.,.,CASSPLIPTGFNEKLFF,TGCGCCAGCAGCCCTTTAATTCCGACAGGTTTTAATGAAAAACTGTTTTTT
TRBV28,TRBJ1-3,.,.,CASSFTQGRRNTIYF,TGTGCCAGCAGTTTCACACAGGGTAGAAGAAACACCATATATTTT
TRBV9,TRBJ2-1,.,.,CASSVDAGTYNEQFF,TGTGCCAGCAGCGTAGACGCAGGGACCTACAATGAGCAGTTCTTC
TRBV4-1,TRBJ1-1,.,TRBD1,CASSQVSGTGGTEAFF,TGCGCCAGCAGCCAAGTTAGTGGCACAGGGGGCACTGAAGCTTTCTTT
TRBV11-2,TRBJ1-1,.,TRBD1,CASSPTGQANTEAFF,TGTGCCAGCAGCCCTACAGGACAGGCGAACACTGAAGCTTTCTTT